The text below deals with one TCR beta chain. The CDR3 has 13 residues. V was clipped by 4 bases and J by 4 bases, with 11 bases between them. Germline loops: CDR1 LNHDA, CDR2 SQIVND (reference sequence). The data stem from a study of cytomegalovirus exposure and HLA in healthy donors. PCR used 60 Vbeta primers and 13 Jbeta primers. Produced via immunoSEQ multiplex PCR; TCRdb's table is partial and in-frame only. The sample records roughly 150,000 clones, around 80% being singletons. The V and J genes are TRBV19 and TRBJ2-7; weak D call: TRBD1 (6 bases). The sequencing input was PBMCs. This clonotype originated in a male donor in good health and CMV-seropositive. The CDR3 coding sequence is TGTGCCAGTAGTAGACAGGAAAATTACGAGCAGTACTTC. Encoded protein: CASSRQENYEQYF.